What follows describes a single T cell receptor (beta chain). This sample is drawn from a study of blood T cell repertoires in COVID-19. Study as a whole: COVID-19 samples from acute and convalescent phases originated in the United States, Italy and Spain. T cells, B-cell-depleted T cells, or PBMCs provided the cDNA or gDNA that served as material.

The CDR3 sequence is 17 residues long. V lost 3 bases and J lost 3; bases outside the gene matches: 12. The germline gives CDR1 LNHDA, CDR2 SQIVND (reference sequence). Sequencing used immunoSEQ multiplex PCR; TCRdb keeps in-frame clones, though not all of them. This table has some 27,000 clones, roughly 87% appearing once. Sequenced sample: peripheral blood. The chain has TRBV19 and TRBJ2-3, with 7 nucleotides matching TRBD2. The receptor's source is a human donor in a cohort sampled during active COVID-19. The donor label of this sample is uncertain. CDR3 in amino acids: CASSIFFGRGLTDTQYF. CDR3 nucleotides: TGTGCCAGTAGTATCTTCTTCGGGCGGGGGTTGACAGATACGCAGTATTTT.